The 5 T cell receptor beta chains below were found in one sample sequenced in a study of cytomegalovirus exposure and HLA in healthy donors. PCR primers comprised 60 Vbeta and 13 Jbeta primers. Clones were read by immunoSEQ multiplex PCR, and TCRdb kept only the in-frame ones, dropping some. The data hold 130,000 or so clones, with 60% to 80% observed a single time. Input material: PBMCs. Source of these receptors: a male donor in good health and CMV-seronegative.

The rearrangement uses TRBV5-4 and TRBJ1-5, with 7 bases identical to TRBD1. Germline loops: CDR1 SGHNT, CDR2 YYREEE (reference sequence). The V segment lost 0 bases and the J segment 7 bases; nucleotides outside the gene matches: 10. This CDR3 spans 16 amino acids. CDR3 loop: CASSLGGAQQGQPQHF. The CDR3 DNA reads TGTGCCAGCAGCTTGGGGGGGGCTCAACAGGGGCAGCCCCAGCATTTT.

A single count supports this clone. This chain joins TRBV6-5 and TRBJ2-3; perhaps TRBD2 as D (5 bases). The length of the CDR3 is 15 residues. Between the trimmed V and J ends, which lost 5 bases and 4 bases, there was a span of 16 bases. CDR1 is MNHEY, CDR2 SVGAGI, per germline. The CDR3 loop is CASSRAGPPADTQYF. DNA for the CDR3: TGTGCCAGCAGTCGCGCGGGTCCCCCCGCAGATACGCAGTATTTT.

The chain uses TRBV4-3 and TRBJ1-3; D uncertain. Germline V lookup: CDR1 LGHNA, CDR2 YSLEER. The V end lost 0 bases, the J end lost 0 bases, and 6 bases lay between the germline ends. The CDR3 length is 15 residues. The CDR3 region has the DNA TGCGCCAGCAGCCAAGAATGGGCCTCTGGAAACACCATATATTTT. It translates to CASSQEWASGNTIYF.

This chain joins TRBV19 and TRBJ1-2; maybe TRBD1 (6 bases). The germline V gene has CDR1 LNHDA and CDR2 SQIVND (reference sequence). The CDR3 has 15 residues. V was shortened by 5 bases and J by 7 bases, with 20 bases between the two germline ends. The CDR3 loop reads CASSGRDTGVIGYTF. The CDR3 DNA follows: TGTGCCAGTAGTGGCCGGGACACCGGAGTCATTGGCTACACCTTC.

The count of this clone is one. The chain employs TRBV30 and TRBJ1-1; tentative D call: TRBD1 (6 bases). V was trimmed by 3 bases and J by 4 bases, leaving 18 bases between them. The germline V gene encodes CDR1 GTSNPN and CDR2 SVGIG (reference sequence). CDR3 length equals 15 residues. The CDR3 nucleotides read TGTGCCTGGAGCGACAAACAGGGCGGGGGCACTGAAGCTTTCTTT. It translates to CAWSDKQGGGTEAFF.